This T cell receptor beta chain was obtained from a study of regulatory T cells in long-lasting Graves disease. Time point noted: newly diagnosed GD, antithyroid drugs for less than 3 months. RNA extracted from PBMCs served as the sequencing template. General study findings and limits: Between persistent patients, thousands of public clonotypes were shared, exceeding the 800 to 1,000 shared between new patients.

With 5 bases clipped from V and 0 bases from J, the junction kept 7 bases outside the gene matches. The germline V gene has CDR1 MNHEY and CDR2 SMNVEV (reference sequence). CDR3 length equals 18 residues. This clonotype was seen many times. Its antigen is not identified. CDR3-region Arm-PCR and iRepertoire HTBI primers produced the TCR beta libraries. Original processing methods: Taken together, the samples had around 60 TRBV and roughly 14 TRBJ segments identified. MiXCR, applied by TCRdb to the multiplex PCR reads, yields one record per CDR3 protein. The V and J calls and clone size come from TCRdb's table, not from the authors' own analysis. The sample yields over 350,000 distinct CDR3 sequences, approximately 15% seen once. The same data also went into a second study, on T cells in Graves' hyperthyroidism and ophthalmopathy. That report adds: Participants, patients aged 18 to 65, had newly diagnosed hyperthyroidism with a duration under 2 months. The diagnoses drew upon clinical symptoms, serum thyroxine and TRAb, thyroid ultrasound and orbital computed tomography.

The rearrangement links TRBV27 to TRBJ2-1; 13 bases align to TRBD2. This specimen consisted of peripheral blood mononuclear cells (PBMCs), obtained at new diagnosis, from a patient treated with antithyroid drugs. This TCR was sampled from a woman aged 40 to 50 with Graves disease. In DNA form, the CDR3 reads TGTGCCAGCAGTCCCGGGACTAGCGGGATGAGCTCCTACAATGAGCAGTTCTTC. Translating gives CASSPGTSGMSSYNEQFF.